This is a list of T cell receptor beta chains from one sample in a study of blood T cell repertoires in COVID-19. Assay used: immunoSEQ multiplex PCR; TCRdb lists only in-frame clones, some missing. Counted here are about 340,000 clones, 92% occurring once; the ten biggest clones make up 15% to 20%. The material sequenced was PBMCs or T cells enriched from blood (not recorded which). The receptors were gathered from a woman aged 30 to 39 who had recovered from COVID-19. Both conserved end residues are part of each CDR3. D genes are given only for firm matches. Size tells how often a clone was seen (once, few, many) or the class of an expanded clone, and some rows leave it out.

V,size,J,D,DNA,CDR3
TRBV4-3,-,TRBJ1-6,TRBD1,TGCGCCAGCAGCCAAGATCATTCGGAGACAGGGTTGTTGAGGGATTCACCCCTCCACTTT,CASSQDHSETGLLRDSPLHF
TRBV2,-,TRBJ2-3,TRBD2,TGTGCCACAACCGGAACTAGCGGGGGGTCAGATACGCAGTATTTT,CATTGTSGGSDTQYF
TRBV5-1,-,TRBJ2-7,TRBD2,TGCGCCAGCAGCACCGTAGCGGGGGGGAAGTACGAGCAGTACTTC,CASSTVAGGKYEQYF
TRBV11-2,-,TRBJ1-1,-,TGTGCCAGCAGTCGAGCGGAGGAGAACACTGAAGCTTTCTTT,CASSRAEENTEAFF
TRBV14,once,TRBJ2-7,-,TGTGCCAGCAGCGTAACAGGAATAAGCTCCTACGAGCAGTACTTC,CASSVTGISSYEQYF
TRBV5-1,-,TRBJ1-1,-,TGCGCCAGCAGTCCTAATGCCCCGAACACTGAAGCTTTCTTT,CASSPNAPNTEAFF
TRBV6-9,-,TRBJ2-1,TRBD2,TGTGCCAGCAGTGAGCTAGCGGGGGGGCACTCAAACAATGAGCAGTTCTTC,CASSELAGGHSNNEQFF
TRBV5-6,-,TRBJ2-7,TRBD1,TGTGCCAGCAGCATTGGACAGGGGCCCCTCTGGGAGCAGTACTTC,CASSIGQGPLWEQYF
TRBV9,-,TRBJ2-5,-,TGTGCCAGCAGCGTAGGCAACCGGGAGACCCAGTACTTC,CASSVGNRETQYF
TRBV7-2,once,TRBJ2-1,-,TGTGCCAGCGGCGGGTGGAGCGCCTACAATGAGCAGTTCTTC,CASGGWSAYNEQFF
TRBV5-1,many,TRBJ1-1,-,TGCGCCAGCAGCTTGCGACCTAGCGAGAACACTGAAGCTTTCTTT,CASSLRPSENTEAFF
TRBV19,-,TRBJ1-2,-,TGTGCCAGTAGTGCTGTCGGGGGGGGTGCCTGGGGCTACACCTTC,CASSAVGGGAWGYTF
TRBV2,-,TRBJ2-2,-,TGTGCCAGCAGCGAGACACAGGGCGGCTACACCGGGGAGCTGTTTTTT,CASSETQGGYTGELFF
TRBV7-9,-,TRBJ1-1,TRBD1,TGTGCCAGCAGCGCCCTGGGACAGGGGCGGACTGAAGCTTTCTTT,CASSALGQGRTEAFF
TRBV4-3,-,TRBJ2-5,-,TGCGCCAGCAGCCAAGACCCCCTCCCTCAAGAGACCCAGTACTTC,CASSQDPLPQETQYF
TRBV28,-,TRBJ1-5,-,TGTGCCAGCAGTTTATTTTCAGGCGATAGCAATCAGCCCCAGCATTTT,CASSLFSGDSNQPQHF
TRBV5-1,-,TRBJ2-5,-,TGCGCCAGCAGCTTAGACAGTCTCCAAGAGACCCAGTACTTC,CASSLDSLQETQYF
TRBV24-1,-,TRBJ2-7,TRBD1,TGTGCCACCAGTGATGGGACAGTAAACGAGCAGTACTTC,CATSDGTVNEQYF
TRBV7-6,-,TRBJ2-1,-,TGTGCCAGCAGCTTAGCGTTTAGGGGGGGGCAGAATGAGCAGTTCTTC,CASSLAFRGGQNEQFF
TRBV3-1/TRBV3-2,-,TRBJ2-3,-,TGTGCCAGCAGCCAGAAAGGGGCGGATACGCAGTATTTT,CASSQKGADTQYF
TRBV3-1/TRBV3-2,-,TRBJ1-1,-,TGTGCCAGCAGCACCACGGACATGAACACTGAAGCTTTCTTT,CASSTTDMNTEAFF
TRBV20-1,-,TRBJ2-5,-,TGCAGTGCCGCCCAGGGAGAGACCCAGTACTTC,CSAAQGETQYF
TRBV6-5,-,TRBJ1-4,-,TGTGCCAGCAGGTTGGGCTGGATGCGTGAAAAACTGTTTTTT,CASRLGWMREKLFF
TRBV19,-,TRBJ2-7,-,TGTGCCAGTAGTATAGGGACACTATTTTACGAGCAGTACTTC,CASSIGTLFYEQYF
TRBV10-2,-,TRBJ2-5,TRBD2,TGCGCCAGCAATATAGCGGGAGGCGGGGGAGAGACCCAGTACTTC,CASNIAGGGGETQYF
TRBV7-2,-,TRBJ2-7,TRBD1,TGTGCCAGCAGCTTAGTAATGCTGGGACAGGGATACGAGCAGTACTTC,CASSLVMLGQGYEQYF
TRBV7-6,-,TRBJ2-1,TRBD2,TGTGCCAGCAGCCCGGGACTACACAATGAGCAGTTCTTC,CASSPGLHNEQFF
TRBV28,-,TRBJ1-1,TRBD1,TGTGCCAGCAGTCGGGGGGACAGGGGGTGGATGTGGGCTTTCTTT,CASSRGDRGWMWAFF
TRBV7-9,-,TRBJ2-6,TRBD1,TGTGCCAGCAGCTTGGACAGGGGCCGGGCCAACGTCCTGACTTTC,CASSLDRGRANVLTF